This T cell receptor beta chain was found in a study of blood T cell repertoires in COVID-19 (TCRdb year 2020). For the wider study: Collaborator samples came from the United States, Italy and Spain and covered acute and convalescent phases of COVID-19. The prospective study material was composed of cDNA or gDNA derived from T cells, B-cell-depleted T cells, or PBMCs. A freely available public database, intended as a resource for researchers studying the immune response to SARS-CoV-2, is where the repertoires were released. HLA class I and class II types, where available, came from metadata supplied by the sample provider rather than from assay-based typing. Samples came from the ongoing ImmuneRACE study (first 160 participants) plus 1,254 subjects from 6 global collaborators. The dataset comprised deeply sampled blood TCRbeta repertoires from subjects exposed to, actively infected with, or recovered from COVID-19. The sample metadata nearly always contained a de-identified subject ID, COVID-19 status, age in years and sex.

General findings and caveats noted by the study authors: The amount of clinical and demographic metadata varied by source and participant and was provided uncurated.

Remarks on this clone: What this receptor recognizes is not known. Base quality data are lacking; no much larger clone is found one base away.

TCRbeta CDR3 regions were amplified from genomic DNA using the immunoSEQ Assay, a bias-controlled multiplex PCR. On the study's bioinformatics: Nucleated cell counts per sample were estimated from amplification of reference gene primers within the assay. To quantify the absolute abundance of each unique TCRbeta CDR3 rearrangement, sequence reads were collapsed and filtered. Productive Simpson clonality was computed per sample as the square root of Simpson's diversity index over productive rearrangements. The table was pulled from immuneACCESS by TCRdb, which kept in-frame rearrangements only. Such tables lose some clones; where checked, under half of the loss comes from unresolved V genes, and the rest has no known cause. V and J calls and clone size are copied from that table; D and trimming were computed from the DNA. The sample table shows about 310,000 clones, and about nine tenths are seen once. The ten largest clonotypes hold 1% of the sample.

Each collaborating institution followed its own protocols to collect whole blood in K2EDTA tubes. For TCRbeta analysis, collaborators shipped samples as frozen whole blood, isolated PBMCs, or DNA extracted from either of those sample types. Inclusive of the bounding cysteine and phenylalanine, the CDR3 is 14 residues long. Only CDR3 DNA is held: 42 bases, read in frame from base 1. The germline V and J ends show losses of 2 bases and 5 bases respectively, and no gene match explains 5 bases of the junction. CDR1 and CDR2 are read off the germline V gene as MNHEY and SVGEGT. Sequenced: peripheral blood. Here the chain combines TRBV6-2 or TRBV6-3 and TRBJ2-7, with 8 bases matching TRBD1. The TCR sequence derives from a man aged 50 to 60 with active or convalescent COVID-19. The bases read TGTGCCAGCAGTTACCGGACAGGGAATCACGAGCAGTACTTC. This translates into CASSYRTGNHEQYF.